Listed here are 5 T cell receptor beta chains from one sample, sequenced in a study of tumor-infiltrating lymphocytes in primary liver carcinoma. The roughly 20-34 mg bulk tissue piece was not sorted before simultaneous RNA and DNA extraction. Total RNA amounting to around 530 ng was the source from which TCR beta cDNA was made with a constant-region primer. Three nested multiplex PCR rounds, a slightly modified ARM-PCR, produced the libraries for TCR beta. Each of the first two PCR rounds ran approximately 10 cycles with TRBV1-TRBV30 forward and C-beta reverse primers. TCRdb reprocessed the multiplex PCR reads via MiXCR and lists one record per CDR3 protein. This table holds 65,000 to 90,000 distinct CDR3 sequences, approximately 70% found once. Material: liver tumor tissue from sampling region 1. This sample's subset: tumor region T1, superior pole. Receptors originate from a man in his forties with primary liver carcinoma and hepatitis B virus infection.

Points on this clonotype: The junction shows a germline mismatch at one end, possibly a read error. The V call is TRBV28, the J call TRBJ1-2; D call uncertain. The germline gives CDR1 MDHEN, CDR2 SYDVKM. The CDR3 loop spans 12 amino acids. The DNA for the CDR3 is TGTGCCAGCGCGGATAGCAACTATGGCTATAGCTTC. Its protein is CASADSNYGYSF.

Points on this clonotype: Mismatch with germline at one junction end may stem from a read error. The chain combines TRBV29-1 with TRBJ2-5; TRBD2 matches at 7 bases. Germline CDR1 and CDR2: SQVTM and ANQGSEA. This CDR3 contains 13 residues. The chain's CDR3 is CNVGGRATEIRCF. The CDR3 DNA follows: TGCAACGTTGGTGGGAGGGCCACTGAGATCCGGTGCTTC.

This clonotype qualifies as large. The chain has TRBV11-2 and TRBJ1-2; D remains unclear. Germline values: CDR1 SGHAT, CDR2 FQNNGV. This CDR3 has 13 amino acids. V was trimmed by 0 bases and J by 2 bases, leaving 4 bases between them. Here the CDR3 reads CASSLEGNYGYTF. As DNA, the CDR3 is TGTGCCAGCAGCTTAGAGGGGAACTATGGCTACACCTTC.

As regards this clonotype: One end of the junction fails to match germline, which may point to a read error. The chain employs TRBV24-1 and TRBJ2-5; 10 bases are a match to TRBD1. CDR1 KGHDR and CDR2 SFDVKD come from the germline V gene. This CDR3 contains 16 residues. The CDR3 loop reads CTTSETGTGVGETQYF. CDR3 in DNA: TGTACCACCAGTGAAACCGGGACAGGGGTAGGGGAGACCCAGTACTTC.

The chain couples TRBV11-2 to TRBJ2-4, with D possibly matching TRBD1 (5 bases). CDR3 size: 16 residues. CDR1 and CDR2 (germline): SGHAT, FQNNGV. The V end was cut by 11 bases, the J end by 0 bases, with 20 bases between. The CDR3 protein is CADSLDSGLAKNIQYF. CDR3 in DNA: TGTGCCGACAGCTTAGATTCAGGGCTAGCCAAAAACATTCAGTACTTC.